The rows below give T cell receptor beta chains drawn from one sample of a study of shared clonotypes between healthy human individuals. Sequencing was performed with immunoSEQ multiplex PCR; in TCRdb, only in-frame clones are kept and a portion is missing. This table holds about 2 million clones, approximately 94% found once. Sequencing used naive CD8+ T cells sorted from blood. The receptors stem from a young man in good health. Each CDR3 is given with its conserved first and last residue. Fields, in order: clone size, J gene, V gene, D gene, CDR3 protein, CDR3 DNA. D genes are given only for firm matches. Clone size is given for some rows only: seen once, a few or many times, or a class if the clone is expanded.

once TRBJ1-4 TRBV7-9 - CASSSTVTTNEKLFF TGTGCCAGCAGCTCGACAGTTACAACTAATGAAAAACTGTTTTTT
- TRBJ2-1 TRBV6-5 - CASSYSGRGAHNEQFF TGTGCCAGCAGTTACTCTGGCCGGGGGGCTCACAATGAGCAGTTCTTC
- TRBJ2-2 TRBV4-3 - CASSQGLNTGELFF TGCGCCAGCAGCCAAGGGCTAAACACCGGGGAGCTGTTTTTT
- TRBJ2-7 TRBV11-2 TRBD2 CASSLDPSGGGEQYF TGTGCCAGCAGCTTAGACCCTTCCGGCGGGGGGGAGCAGTACTTC
- TRBJ2-7 TRBV7-9 TRBD1 CASSSGTGKVEQYF TGTGCCAGCAGCTCCGGGACAGGGAAGGTCGAGCAGTACTTC
- TRBJ2-7 TRBV9 TRBD2 CASSALPGLEGEQYF TGTGCCAGCAGCGCTCTACCGGGACTAGAAGGCGAGCAGTACTTC
once TRBJ1-1 TRBV18 - CASSPPGMNTEAFF TGTGCCAGCTCACCTCCCGGGATGAACACTGAAGCTTTCTTT
- TRBJ1-2 TRBV28 - CARGDSNYGYTF TGCGCCCGTGGGGACTCCAACTATGGCTACACCTTC
- TRBJ2-1 TRBV5-6 - CASSWRTPHNEQFF TGTGCCAGCAGCTGGCGGACCCCACACAATGAGCAGTTCTTC
- TRBJ1-5 TRBV27 - CASSLGEDQPQHF TGTGCCAGCAGTTTAGGGGAGGATCAGCCCCAGCATTTT
- TRBJ1-2 TRBV4-1 - CASSQDLRLYGYTF TGCGCCAGCAGCCAAGACCTACGGCTCTATGGCTACACCTTC
once TRBJ1-1 TRBV7-6 - CASSPIPARGTEAFF TGTGCCAGCAGCCCCATCCCCGCGCGAGGCACTGAAGCTTTCTTT
- TRBJ2-1 TRBV28 TRBD2 CASSLAGGYNEQFF TGTGCCAGCAGTCTAGCGGGGGGATACAATGAGCAGTTCTTC
- TRBJ1-2 TRBV30 TRBD1 CAWSVLGGDGYTF TGTGCCTGGAGTGTACTAGGGGGCGATGGCTACACCTTC
- TRBJ2-1 TRBV5-6 - CASSSQLNNEQFF TGTGCCAGCAGTTCGCAACTAAACAATGAGCAGTTCTTC
- TRBJ2-1 TRBV6-5 TRBD2 CASKTSGEGYNEQFF TGTGCCAGCAAGACTAGCGGTGAAGGCTACAATGAGCAGTTCTTC
- TRBJ2-5 TRBV27 - CASSPLRGIQETQYF TGTGCCAGCAGTCCCCTTAGGGGCATACAAGAGACCCAGTACTTC
once TRBJ2-5 TRBV2 - CAGRDRRETQYF TGTGCCGGCCGGGATAGGCGAGAGACCCAGTACTTC
- TRBJ2-7 TRBV7-9 TRBD1 CASSRVGQGAYEQYF TGTGCCAGCAGCCGCGTTGGGCAGGGGGCCTACGAGCAGTACTTC
- TRBJ2-7 TRBV5-6 - CASSLEMGIEQYF TGTGCCAGCAGCTTGGAGATGGGTATCGAGCAGTACTTC
- TRBJ1-1 TRBV5-1 TRBD1 CASSLGQGEFWTEAFF TGCGCCAGCAGCTTGGGACAGGGTGAGTTCTGGACTGAAGCTTTCTTT
- TRBJ2-7 TRBV25-1 - CASSQGYTYEQYF TGTGCCAGCAGCCAGGGCTATACCTACGAGCAGTACTTC
- TRBJ1-5 TRBV19 - CASSIDHGIRPQHF TGTGCCAGTAGTATAGATCATGGCATTCGGCCCCAGCATTTT
- TRBJ2-1 TRBV4-3 TRBD2 CASSQGTSEDNEQFF TGCGCCAGCAGCCAAGGAACTAGCGAAGACAATGAGCAGTTCTTC
once TRBJ2-5 TRBV5-4 TRBD2 CASSGGTSGQETQYF TGTGCCAGCAGCGGGGGGACTAGCGGCCAAGAGACCCAGTACTTC
- TRBJ2-1 TRBV10-3 - CAISERTVGLNNEQFF TGTGCCATCAGTGAGAGGACCGTTGGCCTGAACAATGAGCAGTTCTTC
- TRBJ2-1 TRBV27 - CASSLVGGAAEQFF TGTGCCAGCAGTTTGGTGGGAGGAGCGGCTGAGCAGTTCTTC
- TRBJ1-2 TRBV6-1 TRBD1 CASSGERGRGLPFNYGYTF TGTGCCAGCAGTGGCGAGAGGGGGCGAGGCCTCCCCTTTAACTATGGCTACACCTTC